The next 13 T cell receptor beta chains were all read from a single sample in a study of CD8 T cells in Susac syndrome. Reverse transcription of about 0.45 to 1 ug RNA was carried out with random hexamers. TCRdb used MiXCR to reprocess the immunoSEQ multiplex PCR reads, holding one entry per CDR3 protein. Seen here are about 120,000 distinct CDR3 sequences, 90% to 95% observed once, and the top ten hold roughly 0.095%. Source material: CD4+ T cells from PBMCs. The source is a human donor in good health.

This clonotype was seen once. The genes are TRBV4-2 and TRBJ2-3, with D uncertain. Germline values: CDR1 LGHNA, CDR2 YNFKEQ. Trimming cost V 3 bases and J 1 base, with 5 bases left between them. This CDR3 is 13 amino acids long. CDR3 sequence: CASSQVGTDTQYF. CDR3 nucleotide sequence: TGTGCCAGCAGCCAGGTCGGCACAGATACGCAGTATTTT.

Here the CDR3 DNA reads TGTGCCAGTAGTATAGCGGGCCTAGCCGCGAACACCGGGGAGCTGTTTTTT. Translating gives CASSIAGLAANTGELFF. The chain joins TRBV19 to TRBJ2-2; D perhaps matches TRBD2 (5 bases). The CDR3 is 17 amino acids. CDR1 and CDR2 (germline): LNHDA, SQIVND (reference sequence). Trimming pared 1 base from V and 0 bases from J, leaving 12 bases between.

CDR3 bases: TGCAGTGCTCTCCCCCTCTCGGTGGCCAAAAACATTCAGTACTTC. Translation gives CSALPLSVAKNIQYF. The chain links TRBV20-1 to TRBJ2-4; D remains ambiguous. From germline, CDR1 is DFQATT and CDR2 SNEGSKA (reference sequence). V lost 5 bases and J lost 1, with 15 bases in between. The CDR3 has 15 residues.

The V call is TRBV7-2, the J call TRBJ2-7; 9 bases align to TRBD1. The germline CDR1 and CDR2 sequences are SGHTA and FQGNSA. This CDR3 is built from 15 residues. V shed 1 base, J shed 3 bases, and the junction held 4 bases outside the gene matches. CDR3 in DNA: TGTGCCAGCAGCTTAGTGGGGACAGGGAACTACGAGCAGTACTTC. Encoded protein: CASSLVGTGNYEQYF.

CDR3 in amino acids: CASLDREVSYTGELFF. CDR3 bases: TGTGCCAGCCTAGACAGGGAAGTCTCATACACCGGGGAGCTGTTTTTT. The rearrangement uses TRBV6-6 and TRBJ2-2, with 7 bases lining up with TRBD1. The junction had 12 bases not matched to a gene; V was cut back by 8 bases and J by 3 bases. The CDR3 extends over 16 amino acids. CDR1 is MNHNY and CDR2 is SVGAGI in the germline V gene (reference sequence).

The rearrangement uses TRBV5-1 and TRBJ2-5, with 7 positions matching TRBD1. V was pared by 5 bases and J by 2 bases, with 6 bases of the junction left unmatched. Germline lookup yields CDR1 SGHRS and CDR2 YFSETQ. There are 14 residues in the CDR3. The CDR3 here is CASRYPGQQETQYF. The CDR3 region has the DNA TGCGCCAGCAGATACCCGGGACAGCAAGAGACCCAGTACTTC.

This chain links TRBV18 with TRBJ1-1; D not resolved. Germline-derived CDR1 and CDR2 are KGHSH and LQKENI. V was cut by 3 bases and J by 1 base, with 6 bases left in between. The CDR3 covers 13 residues. The CDR3 DNA sequence: TGTGCCAGCTCACCTGTTGAGAACACTGAAGCTTTCTTT. Translating it yields CASSPVENTEAFF. The entire variable domain, with the rest obtained from reference TRBV18 and TRBJ1-1, is as follows: NAGVMQNPRHLVRRRGQEARLRCSPMKGHSHVYWYRQLPEEGLKFMVYLQKENIIDESGMPKERFSAEFPKEGPSILRIQQVVRGDSAAYFCASSPVENTEAFFGQGTRLTVV.

V usage is TRBV4-1 and J usage is TRBJ2-2; D unclear. The V gene lost 0 bases and the J gene lost 0 bases, with 5 bases spanning the gap. Germline loops: CDR1 MGHRA, CDR2 YSYEKL. The CDR3 sequence is 15 residues long. The CDR3 DNA is TGCGCCAGCAGCCAAGAGTGGGCGAACACCGGGGAGCTGTTTTTT. It codes for CASSQEWANTGELFF.

V usage is TRBV15 and J usage is TRBJ2-3; no clear D. The ends were cut back, 1 base at V and 2 bases at J, with 10 bases in the middle. Germline V gene sequence: CDR1 LNHNV, CDR2 YYDKDF (reference sequence). The CDR3 is 15 residues long. CDR3 region: CATSRGSSNTDTQYF. CDR3 bases: TGTGCCACCAGCAGAGGCTCAAGCAACACAGATACGCAGTATTTT.

The gene calls are TRBV7-8 and TRBJ2-7, with 14 bases lining up with TRBD2. With 5 bases clipped from V and 4 bases from J, the junction kept 7 bases outside the gene matches. This CDR3 comprises 16 residues. Germline V gene lookup returns CDR1 SGHVS and CDR2 FQNEAQ. CDR3 in amino acids: CASSPHRTSGRYEQYF. In nucleotides, the CDR3 is TGTGCCAGCAGCCCCCACCGGACTAGCGGGAGGTACGAGCAGTACTTC.

The rearrangement links TRBV12-3 or TRBV12-4 to TRBJ1-2, with D maybe TRBD1 (6 bases). This CDR3 is built from 12 residues. Trimming left V 6 bases short and J 8 bases short, with 13 bases between. Here the CDR3 reads CASRRRGQGYTF. The CDR3 DNA sequence: TGTGCCAGCAGGCGCAGGGGTCAGGGCTACACCTTC.

V and J are TRBV11-2 and TRBJ2-1; TRBD2 is a possible D gene (6 bases). Germline V gene lookup returns CDR1 SGHAT and CDR2 FQNNGV. Trimming took 5 bases from V and 14 from J, leaving 22 bases between them. The CDR3 is made up of 14 amino acids. CDR3 residues: CASSHPGPGVRKFF. DNA of the CDR3: TGTGCCAGCAGCCACCCGGGACCGGGAGTTAGGAAGTTCTTC.

V is TRBV12-3 or TRBV12-4 and J is TRBJ2-1; D is unclear. The V end lost 6 bases, the J end lost 0 bases, and 9 bases lay between the germline ends. There are 14 residues in the CDR3. The CDR3 nucleotides read TGTGCCAGCAGGAGTTTCAGCTCCTACAATGAGCAGTTCTTC. It specifies CASRSFSSYNEQFF.